Listed below are T cell receptor beta chains from one sample, sequenced in a study of control samples from healthy donors and cancer patients. TCRdb's table, derived via immunoSEQ multiplex PCR, lists solely in-frame clones and lacks some. The data hold approximately 100,000 clones, with roughly 90% observed a single time. What was sequenced was blood. These receptor sequences come from a man aged 30 to 39 in good health. Both conserved end residues are part of each CDR3. Each record gives: J gene, CDR3 length, V gene, D gene, clone size, CDR3 DNA, CDR3 protein. D genes are given only for firm matches. The listing skips clone size in some rows; elsewhere it reads once, few, many or a size class.

j_call: TRBJ2-2
cdr3_length: 14
v_call: TRBV7-7
d_call: NA
clone_size: NA
cdr3_nt: TGTGCCAGCAGCCCCGGACCCTCCAACGGGGAGCTGTTTTTT
cdr3_aa: CASSPGPSNGELFF

j_call: TRBJ2-3
cdr3_length: 16
v_call: TRBV5-8
d_call: NA
clone_size: NA
cdr3_nt: TGTGCCAGCAGCTCTTCTTGGCGGACCTCCACAGATACGCAGTATTTT
cdr3_aa: CASSSSWRTSTDTQYF

j_call: TRBJ2-3
cdr3_length: 12
v_call: TRBV3-1/TRBV3-2
d_call: NA
clone_size: NA
cdr3_nt: TGTGCCAGCAGCTATGGGAGAAATACGCAGTATTTT
cdr3_aa: CASSYGRNTQYF

j_call: TRBJ2-2
cdr3_length: 15
v_call: TRBV4-1
d_call: NA
clone_size: NA
cdr3_nt: TGCGCCAGCCGGGGGGTAAAGGGGGTCACCGGGGAGCTGTTTTTT
cdr3_aa: CASRGVKGVTGELFF

j_call: TRBJ2-2
cdr3_length: 13
v_call: TRBV18
d_call: NA
clone_size: NA
cdr3_nt: TGTGCCAGCTCACCAGGGAACACCGGGGAGCTGTTTTTT
cdr3_aa: CASSPGNTGELFF

j_call: TRBJ2-3
cdr3_length: 14
v_call: TRBV6-5
d_call: NA
clone_size: NA
cdr3_nt: TGTGCCAGCAGTTCCCAGGTTGTGACAGATACGCAGTATTTT
cdr3_aa: CASSSQVVTDTQYF

j_call: TRBJ2-3
cdr3_length: 12
v_call: TRBV29-1
d_call: NA
clone_size: NA
cdr3_nt: TGCAGCGGTGAGAGGGGCACAGATACGCAGTATTTT
cdr3_aa: CSGERGTDTQYF

j_call: TRBJ2-2
cdr3_length: 19
v_call: TRBV7-9
d_call: NA
clone_size: NA
cdr3_nt: TGTGCCAGCAGCTTAGCGATAATGGGTATTGTCACAGACACCGGGGAGCTGTTTTTT
cdr3_aa: CASSLAIMGIVTDTGELFF

j_call: TRBJ2-5
cdr3_length: 13
v_call: TRBV10-3
d_call: NA
clone_size: NA
cdr3_nt: TGTGCCATCAGTGATGGGACTGGAGAGACCCAGTACTTC
cdr3_aa: CAISDGTGETQYF

j_call: TRBJ1-2
cdr3_length: 14
v_call: TRBV28
d_call: TRBD1
clone_size: NA
cdr3_nt: TGTGCCAGCAGTTCAGCCGGGACAGTCTATGGCTACACCTTC
cdr3_aa: CASSSAGTVYGYTF

j_call: TRBJ2-2
cdr3_length: 16
v_call: TRBV2
d_call: NA
clone_size: NA
cdr3_nt: TGTGCCAGCAGCCCGACGGTGCGAGGGTTGGGCGGGGAGCTGTTTTTT
cdr3_aa: CASSPTVRGLGGELFF

j_call: TRBJ2-1
cdr3_length: 14
v_call: TRBV30
d_call: TRBD2
clone_size: NA
cdr3_nt: TGTGCCTGGACCCCACCGGGACTAGACAATGAGCAGTTCTTC
cdr3_aa: CAWTPPGLDNEQFF

j_call: TRBJ2-5
cdr3_length: 15
v_call: TRBV4-3
d_call: NA
clone_size: NA
cdr3_nt: TGCGCCAGCAGCCAAGACCGGGGTACCCAAGAGACCCAGTACTTC
cdr3_aa: CASSQDRGTQETQYF

j_call: TRBJ1-1
cdr3_length: 16
v_call: TRBV5-1
d_call: NA
clone_size: NA
cdr3_nt: TGCGCCAGCAGCTGGTCCCGGGGGGCGCCCAACGCTGAAGCTTTCTTT
cdr3_aa: CASSWSRGAPNAEAFF

j_call: TRBJ1-5
cdr3_length: 13
v_call: TRBV7-2
d_call: NA
clone_size: few
cdr3_nt: TGTGCCAGCAGTGGTGGGAGGGATCAGCCCCAGCATTTT
cdr3_aa: CASSGGRDQPQHF

j_call: TRBJ1-5
cdr3_length: 16
v_call: TRBV10-2
d_call: TRBD1
clone_size: NA
cdr3_nt: TGCGCCAGCAGTGTAGCAGGGGGATCGAGCAATCAGCCCCAGCATTTT
cdr3_aa: CASSVAGGSSNQPQHF

j_call: TRBJ1-3
cdr3_length: 16
v_call: TRBV9
d_call: NA
clone_size: NA
cdr3_nt: TGTGCCAGCAGCGTCCCGGACGGACTCTCTGGAAACACCATATATTTT
cdr3_aa: CASSVPDGLSGNTIYF

j_call: TRBJ2-1
cdr3_length: 15
v_call: TRBV27
d_call: TRBD1
clone_size: NA
cdr3_nt: TGTGCCAGTACCAGTTGGGGGCCGAACAGGGGAGAGCAGTTCTTC
cdr3_aa: CASTSWGPNRGEQFF

j_call: TRBJ1-1
cdr3_length: 16
v_call: TRBV30
d_call: NA
clone_size: NA
cdr3_nt: TGTGCCTGGAGCCCCCCCTATCGGAGCCTCGGCACTGAAGCTTTCTTT
cdr3_aa: CAWSPPYRSLGTEAFF

j_call: TRBJ2-6
cdr3_length: 16
v_call: TRBV5-1
d_call: NA
clone_size: NA
cdr3_nt: TGCGCCAGCAGCTTACAACAGTTCTCTGGGGCCAACGTCCTGACTTTC
cdr3_aa: CASSLQQFSGANVLTF

j_call: TRBJ2-3
cdr3_length: 11
v_call: TRBV12-3/TRBV12-4
d_call: NA
clone_size: NA
cdr3_nt: TGTGCCAGCAGGGATCGGCATACGCAGTATTTT
cdr3_aa: CASRDRHTQYF

j_call: TRBJ2-2
cdr3_length: 15
v_call: TRBV29-1
d_call: NA
clone_size: NA
cdr3_nt: TGCAGCGTTGAAGATCTGGGGGGAGGCACCGGGGAGCTGTTTTTT
cdr3_aa: CSVEDLGGGTGELFF

j_call: TRBJ2-5
cdr3_length: 15
v_call: TRBV15
d_call: NA
clone_size: NA
cdr3_nt: TGTGCCACCAGCAGAGATTGGGGCGGGAAAGAGACCCAGTACTTC
cdr3_aa: CATSRDWGGKETQYF

j_call: TRBJ1-5
cdr3_length: 13
v_call: TRBV4-1
d_call: NA
clone_size: NA
cdr3_nt: TGCGCCAGCAGCCAAGATCAGAATCAGCCCCAGCATTTT
cdr3_aa: CASSQDQNQPQHF

j_call: TRBJ1-4
cdr3_length: 18
v_call: TRBV11-2
d_call: NA
clone_size: NA
cdr3_nt: TGTGCCAGCAGCTTAGAGATTCAGATGGGAGGGCCGGGTGAAAAACTGTTTTTT
cdr3_aa: CASSLEIQMGGPGEKLFF

j_call: TRBJ2-2
cdr3_length: 12
v_call: TRBV5-6
d_call: NA
clone_size: few
cdr3_nt: TGTGCCAGCAGCTGGAGGACCGGGGAGCTGTTTTTT
cdr3_aa: CASSWRTGELFF

j_call: TRBJ1-2
cdr3_length: 15
v_call: TRBV6-5
d_call: NA
clone_size: NA
cdr3_nt: TGTGCCAGCAGTTACTCGTCCGGGCAGACGTGGGGCTACACCTTC
cdr3_aa: CASSYSSGQTWGYTF

j_call: TRBJ2-2
cdr3_length: 14
v_call: TRBV4-1
d_call: TRBD1
clone_size: NA
cdr3_nt: TGCGCCACCCGATCCGGACAGGGGATCGGGGAGCTGTTTTTT
cdr3_aa: CATRSGQGIGELFF

j_call: TRBJ2-3
cdr3_length: 15
v_call: TRBV19
d_call: NA
clone_size: NA
cdr3_nt: TGTGCCAGTAGTATACGCGACTCTAGCACAGATACGCAGTATTTT
cdr3_aa: CASSIRDSSTDTQYF

j_call: TRBJ2-7
cdr3_length: 15
v_call: TRBV11-1
d_call: NA
clone_size: few
cdr3_nt: TGTGCCAGCAGCTTATTGGTGGGGGCGAGTTACGAGCAGTACTTC
cdr3_aa: CASSLLVGASYEQYF

j_call: TRBJ2-5
cdr3_length: 14
v_call: TRBV7-2
d_call: NA
clone_size: few
cdr3_nt: TGTGCCAGCAGCTTCCAACCCGGCCAAGAGACCCAGTACTTC
cdr3_aa: CASSFQPGQETQYF

j_call: TRBJ2-1
cdr3_length: 15
v_call: TRBV25-1
d_call: TRBD2
clone_size: NA
cdr3_nt: TGTGCCAGCAGTATATTAGCGGGAGGGCCTAATGAGCAGTTCTTC
cdr3_aa: CASSILAGGPNEQFF

j_call: TRBJ2-5
cdr3_length: 15
v_call: TRBV10-3
d_call: NA
clone_size: NA
cdr3_nt: TGTGCCATCAGGCCTTCCGGGACATCTCAAGAGACCCAGTACTTC
cdr3_aa: CAIRPSGTSQETQYF

j_call: TRBJ1-6
cdr3_length: 15
v_call: TRBV5-6
d_call: NA
clone_size: once
cdr3_nt: TGTGCCAGCAGCTCTCGGGACCTAGCCAATTCACCCCTCCACTTT
cdr3_aa: CASSSRDLANSPLHF

j_call: TRBJ2-7
cdr3_length: 14
v_call: TRBV11-2
d_call: NA
clone_size: few
cdr3_nt: TGTGCCAGCAGCTTAATTCTTAGGGTCCACGAGCAGTACTTC
cdr3_aa: CASSLILRVHEQYF

j_call: TRBJ1-2
cdr3_length: 15
v_call: TRBV6-2/TRBV6-3
d_call: TRBD1
clone_size: NA
cdr3_nt: TGTGCCAGCAGCTCTGACAGGGGGCAAAACTATGGCTACACCTTC
cdr3_aa: CASSSDRGQNYGYTF

j_call: TRBJ1-2
cdr3_length: 15
v_call: TRBV6-5
d_call: NA
clone_size: few
cdr3_nt: TGTGCCAGCACCGGAGGTCTATCCGGGCTGTATGGCTACACCTTC
cdr3_aa: CASTGGLSGLYGYTF